These 25 T cell receptor beta chains share one sample of origin, sequenced in a study of cytomegalovirus exposure and HLA in healthy donors. Researchers ran the PCR with 60 Vbeta and 13 Jbeta primers. Repertoires were generated with immunoSEQ multiplex PCR, while TCRdb's copy carries only in-frame clones and drops some. This table has 55,000 to 80,000 clones, over 75% appearing once. The sequencing input was PBMCs. Source of these receptors: a man between 35 and 55 years old in good health and CMV-seronegative.

This chain links TRBV6-1 with TRBJ2-5, with unresolved D. The CDR3 extends over 14 amino acids. Trimming stripped 2 bases from V and 5 bases from J, with 12 bases between. CDR1 and CDR2 (germline): MNHNS, SASEGT. Written as DNA, the CDR3 is TGTGCCAGCAGTGAATTTACGGTCCGGGAGACCCAGTACTTC. Protein: CASSEFTVRETQYF.

The gene calls are TRBV28 and TRBJ2-7; D possibly corresponds to TRBD2 (6 bases). Germline V gene sequence: CDR1 MDHEN, CDR2 SYDVKM. V lost 6 bases, J lost 4 bases, and 16 bases lay in between. There are 14 residues in the CDR3. The CDR3 bases are TGTGCCAGCAGCCCCGGGAGACCGGCATACGAGCAGTACTTC. Amino acids: CASSPGRPAYEQYF.

The chain is built from TRBV19 and TRBJ2-2; 8 bases map to TRBD2. This CDR3 has 15 amino acids. Trimming took 3 bases from V and 4 from J; bases not matched to a gene: 4. Germline CDR1 reads LNHDA; CDR2 reads SQIVND (reference sequence). DNA of the CDR3: TGTGCCAGTAGTATTGCCCTAGCGGGCACCGGGGAGCTGTTTTTT. As protein: CASSIALAGTGELFF.

The chain couples TRBV28 to TRBJ1-2, with D tentatively TRBD1 (5 bases). Trimming stripped 10 bases from V and 3 bases from J, with 21 bases between. The CDR3 has 15 amino acids. Germline loops: CDR1 MDHEN, CDR2 SYDVKM. The CDR3 loop reads CAIRNGPGGDYGYTF. The CDR3, as DNA: TGTGCCATCAGAAACGGGCCGGGGGGTGACTATGGCTACACCTTC.

The chain joins TRBV7-9 to TRBJ1-5; D gene unclear. V shed 3 bases and J shed 7 bases, with 7 bases lying between them. CDR1 and CDR2 (germline): SEHNR, FQNEAQ (reference sequence). CDR3 length equals 12 residues. The DNA of the CDR3 is TGTGCCAGCAGCTTTGAAAGCCAGCCCCAGCATTTT. Its translation: CASSFESQPQHF. Drawing the rest from reference TRBV7-9 and TRBJ1-5, the complete variable domain is DTGVSQNPRHKITKRGQNVTFRCDPISEHNRLYWYRQTLGQGPEFLTYFQNEAQLEKSRLLSDRFSAERPKGSFSTLEIQRTEQGDSAMYLCASSFESQPQHFGDGTRLSIL.

The CDR3 spells CSALWGDLYNEQFF. The CDR3 nucleotides read TGCAGTGCTTTGTGGGGAGATCTGTACAATGAGCAGTTCTTC. The chain is built from TRBV29-1 and TRBJ2-1; D perhaps matches TRBD2 (5 bases). Germline lookup yields CDR1 SQVTM and CDR2 ANQGSEA. The CDR3 runs 14 residues.

V usage is TRBV9 and J usage is TRBJ2-1, with TRBD1 as a possible D gene (5 bases). This CDR3 is 16 amino acids long. V was pared by 4 bases and J by 4 bases, with 18 bases between. Per the germline V gene, CDR1 is SGDLS and CDR2 is YYNGEE. The CDR3 DNA sequence: TGTGCCAGCAGCCCACTGGACAACAACGGGTACAATGAGCAGTTCTTC. Translation gives CASSPLDNNGYNEQFF.

The rearrangement uses TRBV5-1 and TRBJ2-2; 11 bases map to TRBD2. After removal of 1 base from V and 7 bases from J, the junction contained 3 bases not matched to a gene. The CDR3 totals 15 residues. Per the germline V gene, CDR1 is SGHRS and CDR2 is YFSETQ. The CDR3 sequence: CASSLTSGGIGELFF. Written as DNA, the CDR3 is TGCGCCAGCAGCTTGACTAGCGGGGGAATCGGGGAGCTGTTTTTT.

J is TRBJ1-1 and V is TRBV10-2; TRBD1 agrees at 7 bases. The V segment lost 4 bases and the J segment 1 base; nucleotides outside the gene matches: 3. The CDR3 length is 14 residues. The germline V gene encodes CDR1 WSHSY and CDR2 SAAADI. CDR3 loop: CASSGQGSNTEAFF. CDR3 coding DNA: TGCGCCAGCAGTGGACAGGGATCGAACACTGAAGCTTTCTTT.

With regard to this clone: A much more abundant neighbour one base away suggests this may be a read error. The chain uses TRBV5-5 and TRBJ2-7, with a weak D call TRBD1 (5 bases). The V and J ends lost 2 bases and 3 bases respectively, with 6 bases between them. CDR1 is SGHKS, CDR2 YYEKEE, per germline (reference sequence). The length of the CDR3 is 12 residues. CDR3 amino acids: CASSLTGYEQYF. In DNA, the CDR3 is TGTGCCAGCAGCTTAACAGGCTACGAGCAGTACTTC.

This clone was found a few times. The chain carries TRBV28 and TRBJ2-6; D remains unclear. CDR1 is MDHEN, CDR2 SYDVKM, per germline. The CDR3 is 13 residues long. V was cut by 6 bases and J by 1 base, with 4 bases left in between. CDR3 sequence: CASRLSGANVLTF. In DNA, the CDR3 is TGTGCCAGCAGACTATCTGGGGCCAACGTCCTGACTTTC.

The V call is TRBV5-4, the J call TRBJ2-3; 10 bases line up with TRBD2. The J segment lost 3 bases and the V segment lost 4 bases, leaving 5 bases of the junction unmatched. The CDR3 spans 15 residues. Per the germline V gene, CDR1 is SGHNT and CDR2 is YYREEE (reference sequence). The CDR3 reads CASSTGLAITDTQYF. CDR3 nucleotides: TGTGCCAGCAGCACGGGACTAGCGATTACAGATACGCAGTATTTT.

V gene TRBV19 combines with J gene TRBJ1-4; 9 positions match TRBD1. In germline, CDR1 is LNHDA, CDR2 SQIVND (reference sequence). V shed 6 bases, J shed 7 bases, and the junction held 6 bases outside the gene matches. This CDR3 is 14 amino acids long. The CDR3 here is CASRSQGAGEKLFF. The CDR3 DNA reads as TGTGCCAGTAGATCACAGGGGGCAGGTGAAAAACTGTTTTTT.

The chain combines TRBV9 with TRBJ2-1; 8 positions agree with TRBD1. V dropped 4 bases and J dropped 4; count of bases not matched to a gene: 7. Germline loops: CDR1 SGDLS, CDR2 YYNGEE. This CDR3 has 15 residues. DNA of the CDR3: TGTGCCAGCAGCACCCAGGGGGCCGTTTACAATGAGCAGTTCTTC. Translation gives CASSTQGAVYNEQFF.

The chain recombines TRBV5-1 with TRBJ1-1; D gene unclear. Germline V gene data show CDR1 as SGHRS and CDR2 as YFSETQ. The CDR3 totals 17 residues. Trimming took off 0 bases at V and 3 bases at J, with 18 bases between the two ends. Here the CDR3 reads CASSLEVMYSADTEAFF. In DNA, the CDR3 is TGCGCCAGCAGCTTGGAAGTGATGTATTCAGCGGACACTGAAGCTTTCTTT.

The chain combines TRBV10-3 with TRBJ2-1; D is possibly TRBD2 (6 bases). V lost 0 bases and J 5 bases, leaving 17 bases between the germline ends. CDR1 is ENHRY and CDR2 is SYGVKD in the germline V gene. CDR3 size: 17 residues. DNA of the CDR3: TGTGCCATCAGTGAGTCTTCAGGAGCGGGCCTAAACAATGAGCAGTTCTTC. It codes for CAISESSGAGLNNEQFF.

Points on this clone: A junction boundary mismatches the germline segment, possibly from a read error. The chain links TRBV13 to TRBJ2-7; 7 bases are shared with TRBD2. The length of the CDR3 is 13 residues. Looked up from germline, CDR1 is PRHDT and CDR2 is FYEKMQ (reference sequence). The CDR3 reads CASSLERDYGQYF. The CDR3 DNA reads as TGTGCCAGCAGCTTAGAGCGGGACTACGGGCAGTACTTC.

The chain recombines TRBV6-5 with TRBJ1-1; 7 bases are a match to TRBD1. The CDR3 contains 13 residues. J lost 3 bases, V lost 5 bases, and 3 bases had no gene match. Germline V gene sequence: CDR1 MNHEY, CDR2 SVGAGI. The CDR3 protein is CASSEGGDTEAFF. The CDR3 coding sequence is TGTGCCAGCAGTGAAGGGGGCGACACTGAAGCTTTCTTT.

V usage is TRBV7-2 and J usage is TRBJ2-1; 7 bases align to TRBD1. Per germline, CDR1 SGHTA and CDR2 FQGNSA. J gave up 1 base and V 7 bases, and 4 bases lay outside the gene matches. This CDR3 has 14 amino acids. CDR3: CASKGGESYNEQFF. The DNA of the CDR3 is TGTGCCAGCAAAGGGGGCGAATCCTACAATGAGCAGTTCTTC. The variable domain in full, with the rest retrieved from reference TRBV7-2 and TRBJ2-1, is GAGVSQSPSNKVTEKGKDVELRCDPISGHTALYWYRQSLGQGLEFLIYFQGNSAPDKSGLPSDRFSAERTGGSVSTLTIQRTQQEDSAVYLCASKGGESYNEQFFGPGTRLTVL.

The chain employs TRBV6-5 and TRBJ1-2; 10 bases are a match to TRBD1. CDR1 and CDR2 (germline): MNHEY, SVGAGI. V shed 7 bases and J 5 bases; nucleotides not matched to a gene: 7. This CDR3 is built from 14 residues. The CDR3 coding sequence is TGTGCCAGCACCAGACAGGGGGCACCGTATGGCTACACCTTC. It is translated as CASTRQGAPYGYTF.

This sequence joins TRBV5-1 and TRBJ2-7; no definite D call. There are 12 residues in the CDR3. Trimming shortened V by 0 bases and J by 3 bases, and 4 bases separated the two germline ends. The germline gives CDR1 SGHRS, CDR2 YFSETQ. CDR3 in DNA: TGCGCCAGCAGCTTGGACTACTACGAGCAGTACTTC. Its protein is CASSLDYYEQYF.

In this sample, this clone turned up a few times. The genes are TRBV29-1 and TRBJ1-4, with TRBD1 identical over 7 bases. In germline, CDR1 is SQVTM, CDR2 ANQGSEA. The CDR3 spans 13 residues. J lost 7 bases, V lost 6 bases, and 8 bases had no gene match. The chain's CDR3 is CSVKGARGEKLFF. The CDR3 DNA is TGCAGCGTGAAGGGGGCGAGAGGTGAAAAACTGTTTTTT. Full variable domain (rest looked up from reference TRBV29-1 and TRBJ1-4): SAVISQKPSRDICQRGTSLTIQCQVDSQVTMMFWYRQQPGQSLTLIATANQGSEATYESGFVIDKFPISRPNLTFSTLTVSNMSPEDSSIYLCSVKGARGEKLFFGSGTQLSVL.

The chain uses TRBV2 and TRBJ1-5; 7 nucleotides line up with TRBD1. This CDR3 has 15 residues. CDR1 is SNHLY and CDR2 is FYNNEI in the germline V gene. Trimming cost V 6 bases and J 0 bases; bases outside gene matches: 5. CDR3 region: CASSLDRASNQPQHF. DNA for the CDR3: TGTGCCAGCAGCCTCGACAGGGCTAGCAATCAGCCCCAGCATTTT.

J is TRBJ2-5 and V is TRBV5-1; 10 bases map to TRBD1. TRBJ2-7 matches the DNA end more closely, so the J call is doubtful. The CDR3 is 14 residues long. Germline CDR1 is SGHRS and CDR2 is YFSETQ. In DNA form, the CDR3 reads TGCGCCAGCAGCTGGGGGACAGGGGAAGGCGAGCAGTACTTC. This encodes CASSWGTGEGEQYF.

The chain links TRBV9 to TRBJ1-1; a possible D gene is TRBD1 (5 bases). V was cut by 0 bases and J by 0 bases, with 9 bases left in between. Germline lookup yields CDR1 SGDLS and CDR2 YYNGEE. The CDR3 consists of 15 residues. Here the CDR3 DNA reads TGTGCCAGCAGCGTAGCACAGGCCATGAACACTGAAGCTTTCTTT. It specifies CASSVAQAMNTEAFF.